The 18 T cell receptor beta chains reported below all come from one sample, sequenced in a study of blood T cell repertoires in COVID-19. Profiled with immunoSEQ multiplex PCR; TCRdb holds only in-frame clones, not every one. The table shows 150,000 or so clones, with roughly 90% occurring only once. Input material: PBMCs or T cells enriched from blood (not recorded which). These receptors were obtained from a woman in her twenties or thirties with acute COVID-19.

The CDR3 DNA reads as TGCAGCGTTGGCAGTATTTACTACGAGCAGTACTTC. This sequence encodes CSVGSIYYEQYF. The chain couples TRBV29-1 to TRBJ2-7; D is unresolved. The V gene lost 4 bases and the J gene lost 3 bases, with 10 bases spanning the gap. The CDR3 extends over 12 amino acids. The germline CDR1 and CDR2 sequences are SQVTM and ANQGSEA.

J is TRBJ2-7 and V is TRBV5-3; the match to TRBD1 covers 8 bases. TRBV5-3 falls under the ORF class, with uncertain function. V shed 3 bases and J 0 bases; nucleotides not matched to a gene: 17. The CDR3 totals 19 residues. CDR3 residues: CARSSLLQGAPYSSYEQYF. In DNA, the CDR3 is TGTGCCAGAAGCTCGCTTTTGCAGGGGGCACCCTATAGCTCCTACGAGCAGTACTTC.

This chain links TRBV21-1 with TRBJ2-4; the table's D call, TRBD2, was not checked against the DNA. TRBV21-1 is assigned pseudogene status. The length of the CDR3 is 16 residues. The DNA of the CDR3 is TGTGCCAGCATGCAGGTGGGAGGGTGGGGCAAAAACATTCAGTACTTC. Amino acids: CASMQVGGWGKNIQYF.

This clone was recorded once. The chain is built from TRBV2 and TRBJ2-1; 7 bases are shared with TRBD2. V dropped 7 bases and J dropped 3; count of bases not matched to a gene: 15. Per the germline V gene, CDR1 is SNHLY and CDR2 is FYNNEI. This CDR3 is built from 17 residues. The CDR3 loop is CASTKPTRETGYNEQFF. DNA of the CDR3: TGTGCCAGCACCAAGCCTACGCGGGAGACGGGCTACAATGAGCAGTTCTTC.

This rearrangement joins TRBV15 to TRBJ1-1; D ambiguous. Germline V gene lookup returns CDR1 LNHNV and CDR2 YYDKDF (reference sequence). V dropped 1 base and J dropped 8 bases, with 14 bases sitting between them. The CDR3 has 14 residues. The CDR3 nucleotides are TGTGCCACCAGCAGAGGTTACATTGAATCCGAAGCTTTCTTT. Translation gives CATSRGYIESEAFF.

This chain links TRBV7-2 with TRBJ1-2; D possibly corresponds to TRBD1 (5 bases). The V end lost 1 base, the J end lost 8 bases, and 17 bases lay between the germline ends. Germline V gene lookup returns CDR1 SGHTA and CDR2 FQGNSA. CDR3 length: 15 residues. The CDR3 region is CASSLDAGRVEGYTF. DNA of the CDR3: TGTGCCAGCAGCTTAGATGCAGGGAGGGTGGAGGGCTACACCTTC.

A few counts support this clone. The rearrangement uses TRBV15 and TRBJ2-5; perhaps TRBD1 as D (5 bases). The germline CDR1 and CDR2 sequences are LNHNV and YYDKDF (reference sequence). With 4 bases removed from V and 1 base from J, the gap between germline ends came to 7 bases. The CDR3 is 13 amino acids. CDR3 DNA: TGTGCCACCAGCATCAGGGCCCAAGAGACCCAGTACTTC. This sequence encodes CATSIRAQETQYF.

Written as DNA, the CDR3 is TGTGCCACCAGTGATACCCAGGGCTTTACCACAGATACGCAGTATTTT. Amino acid sequence: CATSDTQGFTTDTQYF. The rearrangement uses TRBV24-1 and TRBJ2-3, with D possibly TRBD1 on 5 matching bases. The V gene's germline CDR1 is KGHDR and CDR2 SFDVKD. The CDR3 loop spans 16 amino acids. V lost 3 bases, J lost 2 bases, and 14 bases lay in between.

The rearrangement links TRBV7-9 to TRBJ2-5; 8 bases are a match to TRBD1. The V gene's germline CDR1 is SEHNR and CDR2 FQNEAQ (reference sequence). The CDR3 covers 16 residues. The V gene end was trimmed by 7 bases and the J gene end by 4 bases; junction bases not matched to a gene: 14. In DNA, the CDR3 is TGTGCCAGCACCCTTAGGGCAGGGGGCGCGGGAGAGACCCAGTACTTC. Its protein is CASTLRAGGAGETQYF.

The rearrangement links TRBV4-3 to TRBJ1-5; D perhaps matches TRBD1 (6 bases). V shed 0 bases and J shed 5 bases, with 11 bases lying between them. CDR3 length: 15 residues. Germline-derived CDR1 and CDR2 are LGHNA and YSLEER. The CDR3: CASSQDNRVDQPQHF. CDR3 nucleotides: TGCGCCAGCAGCCAAGATAACAGGGTCGATCAGCCCCAGCATTTT.

J is TRBJ2-3 and V is TRBV9, with D perhaps TRBD2 (6 bases). Germline lookup yields CDR1 SGDLS and CDR2 YYNGEE. The CDR3 is 14 residues long. Trimming left V 3 bases short and J 4 bases short, with 12 bases between. The chain's CDR3 is CASSGGGTADTQYF. The CDR3 DNA is TGTGCCAGCAGCGGGGGCGGGACCGCAGATACGCAGTATTTT.

About this clone itself: The germline gene is not matched at one end of the junction; a read error may be the cause. The chain employs TRBV7-7 and TRBJ2-5; 12 bases are shared with TRBD2. The CDR3 sequence is 15 residues long. Germline loops: CDR1 SSHAT, CDR2 FNYEAQ (reference sequence). The CDR3 reads CASSLRLAGAETQYF. The CDR3 coding sequence is TGTGCTAGCAGCCTACGACTAGCGGGAGCAGAGACCCAGTACTTC.

V is TRBV7-2 and J is TRBJ2-2, with 12 bases fitting TRBD2. The CDR3 is 16 residues long. The germline V gene encodes CDR1 SGHTA and CDR2 FQGNSA. The V segment lost 3 bases and the J segment 8 bases; nucleotides outside the gene matches: 7. The CDR3 spells CASSFLAGGPGGELFF. In nucleotides, the CDR3 is TGTGCCAGCAGCTTCCTAGCGGGAGGGCCAGGGGGGGAGCTGTTTTTT.

V and J are TRBV2 and TRBJ2-3, with 9 bases identical to TRBD2. J lost 4 bases, V lost 7 bases, and 9 bases had no gene match. CDR1 SNHLY and CDR2 FYNNEI come from the germline V gene. The CDR3 loop spans 15 amino acids. The CDR3 DNA reads TGTGCCAGCAAAAAGCGGGGGGATTTCGCAGATACGCAGTATTTT. It yields the protein CASKKRGDFADTQYF. Full variable domain (remainder filled in from reference TRBV2 and TRBJ2-3): EPEVTQTPSHQVTQMGQEVILRCVPISNHLYFYWYRQILGQKVEFLVSFYNNEISEKSEIFDDQFSVERPDGSNFTLKIRSTKLEDSAMYFCASKKRGDFADTQYFGPGTRLTVL.

The rearrangement links TRBV5-5 to TRBJ1-2; TRBD1 matches at 9 bases. The V gene end was trimmed by 2 bases and the J gene end by 0 bases; junction bases not matched to a gene: 2. The CDR3 consists of 15 residues. Germline V gene data show CDR1 as SGHKS and CDR2 as YYEKEE (reference sequence). The CDR3 DNA sequence: TGTGCCAGCAGCTTAGACAGGGGGACTAACTATGGCTACACCTTC. It specifies CASSLDRGTNYGYTF.

V gene TRBV6-5 combines with J gene TRBJ2-1; D perhaps matches TRBD2 (6 bases). The CDR3 has 14 amino acids. CDR1 MNHEY and CDR2 SVGAGI come from the germline V gene. The V gene lost 6 bases and the J gene lost 2 bases, with 11 bases spanning the gap. The CDR3 is CASSDPGAYNEQFF. The CDR3 nucleotides are TGTGCCAGCAGCGATCCGGGGGCCTACAATGAGCAGTTCTTC.

The V and J genes are TRBV9 and TRBJ2-2, with D possibly matching TRBD1 (6 bases). Germline values: CDR1 SGDLS, CDR2 YYNGEE. The CDR3 is 15 amino acids. The V gene lost 4 bases and the J gene lost 4 bases, with 14 bases spanning the gap. CDR3 nucleotide sequence: TGTGCCAGCAGCCCATGGGGGCAAGGCACCGGGGAGCTGTTTTTT. Its translation: CASSPWGQGTGELFF.

The rearrangement uses TRBV4-3 and TRBJ1-1; tentatively, D is TRBD1 (5 bases). Trimming took off 0 bases at V and 0 bases at J, with 11 bases between the two ends. CDR3 length: 16 residues. Looked up from germline, CDR1 is LGHNA and CDR2 is YSLEER. The CDR3 bases are TGCGCCAGCAGCCAAGATCCCGGCAGGGTGAACACTGAAGCTTTCTTT. Amino acids: CASSQDPGRVNTEAFF.